The 3 T cell receptor beta chains below come from one sample, sequenced in a study of T cell responses to AZD1222 COVID-19 vaccine. Assay: immunoSEQ multiplex PCR; the TCRdb copy retains only in-frame clones and omits some. The table lists 150,000 to 200,000 clones, around 94% of them singletons. Sequenced material: peripheral blood, taken 28 days after the second AZD1222 dose. These receptors all come from an adult who received the AZD1222 COVID-19 vaccine.

The rearrangement links TRBV19 to TRBJ2-2; D assignment may be TRBD1 or TRBD2 (5 bases each). The CDR3 contains 15 residues. Germline CDR1 is LNHDA and CDR2 is SQIVND (reference sequence). The V gene lost 9 bases and the J gene lost 9 bases, with 23 bases spanning the gap. The CDR3: CASTGATPGSRELFF. The CDR3 DNA sequence: TGTGCCAGCACCGGGGCGACTCCAGGGAGCAGGGAGCTGTTTTTT.

V is TRBV29-1 and J is TRBJ2-2; 7 positions agree with TRBD2. V lost 7 bases and J lost 7; bases outside the gene matches: 6. Germline V CDR1 and CDR2: SQVTM, ANQGSEA. The CDR3 extends over 12 amino acids. This chain's CDR3 is CSASGGSGELFF. CDR3 bases: TGCAGCGCCTCCGGCGGGAGCGGGGAGCTGTTTTTT.

V is TRBV7-9 and J is TRBJ2-7; 11 positions agree with TRBD1. CDR1 and CDR2 (germline): SEHNR, FQNEAQ (reference sequence). The CDR3 contains 16 residues. Germline trimming cut 4 bases from V and 5 bases from J; bases unmatched to any gene: 10. CDR3 bases: TGTGCCAGCAGCTGGACAGGGGGCGAAAAAGAAAACGAGCAGTACTTC. Its translation: CASSWTGGEKENEQYF.